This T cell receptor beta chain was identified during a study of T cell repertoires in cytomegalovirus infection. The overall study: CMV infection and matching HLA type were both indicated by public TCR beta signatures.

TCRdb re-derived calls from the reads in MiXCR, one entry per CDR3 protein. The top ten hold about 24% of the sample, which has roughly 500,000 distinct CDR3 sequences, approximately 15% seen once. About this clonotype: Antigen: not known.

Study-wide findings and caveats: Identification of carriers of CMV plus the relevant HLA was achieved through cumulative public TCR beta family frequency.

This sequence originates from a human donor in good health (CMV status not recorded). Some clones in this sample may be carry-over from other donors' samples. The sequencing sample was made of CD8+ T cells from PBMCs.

The CDR3 DNA reads TGTGCCAGCAGCTTGGAGGGACTCAGCGAAAAACTGTTTTTT. This encodes CASSLEGLSEKLFF. The V gene is TRBV7-9, the J gene TRBJ1-4, with D possibly being TRBD1 (5 bases). The V gene's germline CDR1 is SEHNR and CDR2 FQNEAQ (reference sequence). Trimming took 3 bases from V and 8 from J, leaving 13 bases between them. This CDR3 spans 14 amino acids.